This passage covers 19 T cell receptor beta chains from one sample sequenced in a study of T-cell reconstitution after alpha-beta-depleted transplantation in children. Preparation of the TCRbeta library used unique molecular identifiers. TCRdb re-derived calls from the PCR reads in MiXCR, one entry per CDR3 protein. The repertoire holds around 480,000 distinct CDR3 sequences, with approximately 30% as singletons. Sequenced here: PBMCs from the stem cell graft donor, sampled from the stem cell graft. The receptor set was obtained from a human donor who donated a stem cell graft to a child with aplastic anemia.

The rearrangement links TRBV5-1 to TRBJ2-5; the match to TRBD1 covers 10 bases. V was pared by 4 bases and J by 2 bases, with 8 bases of the junction left unmatched. Germline V gene lookup returns CDR1 SGHRS and CDR2 YFSETQ. This CDR3 has 16 amino acids. The CDR3 DNA sequence: TGCGCCAGCAGCGTTCGACCGGGACAGGGGCAAGAGACCCAGTACTTC. As protein: CASSVRPGQGQETQYF.

The table lists this clonotype with a few counts. The chain couples TRBV20-1 to TRBJ1-5; D uncertain. Germline V gene data show CDR1 as DFQATT and CDR2 as SNEGSKA (reference sequence). V was trimmed by 0 bases and J by 3 bases, leaving 12 bases between them. This CDR3 comprises 15 residues. The CDR3 region is CSARDLGGFNQPQHF. The CDR3 DNA is TGCAGTGCTAGAGACCTCGGTGGATTCAATCAGCCCCAGCATTTT.

The chain has TRBV27 and TRBJ1-3; D remains ambiguous. CDR3 length equals 15 residues. V shed 1 base and J shed 4 bases, with 11 bases lying between them. Germline values: CDR1 MNHEY, CDR2 SMNVEV (reference sequence). The CDR3 DNA is TGTGCCAGCAGTTTATTAGGCTCGGCCGGAAACACCATATATTTT. This translates into CASSLLGSAGNTIYF.

The chain has TRBV28 and TRBJ2-5, with 12 bases fitting TRBD1. This CDR3 comprises 15 residues. Germline CDR1 MDHEN, CDR2 SYDVKM. Trimming cost V 2 bases and J 6 bases; bases outside gene matches: 4. In DNA, the CDR3 is TGTGCCAGCAGTTTAGGGACAGGGGGCCCGAAGACCCAGTACTTC. Protein sequence: CASSLGTGGPKTQYF.

This chain uses TRBV11-2 with TRBJ2-3, with D possibly being TRBD1 (6 bases). The germline V gene encodes CDR1 SGHAT and CDR2 FQNNGV. Trimming took 5 bases from V and 4 from J, leaving 28 bases between them. This CDR3 region has 19 residues. The CDR3 loop reads CASSPDREVVGRPSDTQYF. In nucleotides, the CDR3 is TGTGCCAGCAGCCCGGACAGAGAGGTGGTAGGAAGGCCGTCAGATACGCAGTATTTT.

The chain combines TRBV30 with TRBJ2-1; no firm D call. The germline V gene encodes CDR1 GTSNPN and CDR2 SVGIG (reference sequence). This CDR3 is built from 13 residues. Trimming removed 7 bases from V and 0 bases from J, with 10 bases in between. The CDR3 region has the DNA TGTGCCTTGACTTCAAGCTCCTACAATGAGCAGTTCTTC. Its translation is CALTSSSYNEQFF. Complete variable domain (other parts from reference TRBV30 and TRBJ2-1): SQTIHQWPATLVQPVGSPLSLECTVEGTSNPNLYWYRQAAGRGLQLLFYSVGIGQISSEVPQNLSASRPQDRQFILSSKKLLLSDSGFYLCALTSSSYNEQFFGPGTRLTVL.

This clonotype was detected once. The chain uses TRBV11-2 and TRBJ1-3; 12 bases are shared with TRBD1. The CDR3 contains 19 residues. Germline values: CDR1 SGHAT, CDR2 FQNNGV. The V and J ends lost 6 bases and 1 base, in that order; junction bases with no gene match: 13. CDR3 residues: CASRSGTGGALRSGNTIYF. The CDR3 region has the DNA TGTGCCAGCAGGTCCGGGACAGGGGGCGCGTTGAGGTCTGGAAACACCATATATTTT.

The gene calls are TRBV6-5 and TRBJ1-2; TRBD1 aligns across 9 bases. Germline V gives CDR1 MNHEY, CDR2 SVGAGI. V shed 4 bases and J 7 bases; nucleotides not matched to a gene: 13. The CDR3 is 16 residues long. The CDR3 nucleotides read TGTGCCAGCAGTTCCCTCTCGGGACAGGGAGGGAGTGGCTACACCTTC. This sequence encodes CASSSLSGQGGSGYTF.

This clonotype has a single count. The chain couples TRBV12-3 or TRBV12-4 to TRBJ2-1; D remains unclear. V was clipped by 3 bases and J by 0 bases, with 12 bases between them. The CDR3 has 16 amino acids. The CDR3 sequence is CASSLEGMSSYNEQFF. CDR3 in DNA: TGTGCCAGCAGTTTGGAAGGGATGAGCTCCTACAATGAGCAGTTCTTC.

CDR3 sequence: CAWVTGTGAIEAFF. In DNA, the CDR3 is TGTGCCTGGGTAACCGGGACAGGGGCGATAGAAGCTTTCTTT. The chain recombines TRBV30 with TRBJ1-1, with 10 bases identical to TRBD1. This CDR3 is 14 amino acids long. Germline V gene sequence: CDR1 GTSNPN, CDR2 SVGIG (reference sequence). The ends lost 5 bases at V and 8 bases at J; junction bases unmatched: 11.

This clonotype was found a few times. The J gene is TRBJ1-5, the V gene TRBV15; D possibly corresponds to TRBD1 (5 bases). CDR1 is LNHNV, CDR2 YYDKDF, per germline (reference sequence). This CDR3 region has 15 residues. V dropped 0 bases and J dropped 8 bases, with 14 bases sitting between them. The CDR3 nucleotides read TGTGCCACCAGCAGAGATAGAGGGGTGTTCGAGCCCCAGCATTTT. This sequence encodes CATSRDRGVFEPQHF.

This clonotype was recorded a few times. The CDR3 sequence is CASSLSAGLSSYEQYF. DNA of the CDR3: TGTGCCAGCAGTTTATCGGCAGGTTTAAGCTCCTACGAGCAGTACTTC. The V gene is TRBV27, the J gene TRBJ2-7, with unresolved D. The CDR3 sequence is 16 residues long. The V end was cut by 0 bases, the J end by 0 bases, with 12 bases between. CDR1 is MNHEY and CDR2 is SMNVEV in the germline V gene (reference sequence).

This clonotype has only a few counts. The V gene is TRBV12-3 or TRBV12-4, the J gene TRBJ1-2, with TRBD1 identical over 9 bases. Trimming cost V 5 bases and J 1 base; bases outside gene matches: 8. The CDR3 length is 16 residues. The CDR3 sequence is CASSRRPGQGNYGYTF. DNA for the CDR3: TGTGCCAGCAGTCGGCGCCCGGGACAGGGTAACTATGGCTACACCTTC.

This sequence joins TRBV6-1 and TRBJ2-7; unclear D gene. Germline V gives CDR1 MNHNS, CDR2 SASEGT. V lost 2 bases to trimming and J lost 5 bases, with 10 bases between them. CDR3 length equals 13 residues. CDR3 in amino acids: CASSENNEDEQYF. The CDR3 nucleotides are TGTGCCAGCAGTGAAAATAACGAGGACGAGCAGTACTTC.

This clonotype has a handful of counts. The chain carries TRBV12-3 or TRBV12-4 and TRBJ2-1; D unresolved. Trimming pared 6 bases from V and 6 bases from J, leaving 9 bases between. This CDR3 is built from 12 residues. The CDR3 is CASSRPSNEQFF. The CDR3 coding sequence is TGTGCCAGCAGCCGACCCAGCAATGAGCAGTTCTTC.

V is TRBV12-3 or TRBV12-4 and J is TRBJ2-4, with TRBD1 matching over 8 bases. CDR3 length: 16 residues. Trimming took 8 bases from V and 4 from J; bases not matched to a gene: 13. The CDR3 DNA reads as TGTGCCAGCGCCAGATACTTCGGGACAGGAAAAAACATTCAGTACTTC. Protein: CASARYFGTGKNIQYF.

The chain employs TRBV19 and TRBJ2-2, with TRBD2 matching over 12 bases. Germline lookup yields CDR1 LNHDA and CDR2 SQIVND (reference sequence). This CDR3 region has 15 residues. V gave up 6 bases and J gave up 9 bases; unmatched junction bases: 8. The chain's CDR3 is CASSTRTSGNWELFF. CDR3 bases: TGTGCCAGTAGCACCCGGACTAGCGGGAACTGGGAGCTGTTTTTT.

This clonotype was observed a handful of times. CDR3 loop: CSATTKRRSGRNNEQFF. CDR3 DNA: TGCAGTGCTACTACCAAGCGGAGGAGCGGGAGGAATAATGAGCAGTTCTTC. This chain connects TRBV20-1 to TRBJ2-1, with 9 nucleotides matching TRBD2. The CDR3 runs to 17 residues. Losses at the gene ends were 4 bases for V and 7 bases for J; bases not matched to a gene: 17. Germline loops: CDR1 DFQATT, CDR2 SNEGSKA (reference sequence).

This CDR3 is CATSRDSGPQHF. The CDR3 bases are TGTGCCACCAGCAGAGATTCGGGGCCCCAGCATTTT. The genes are TRBV15 and TRBJ1-5; D not resolved. The germline V gene encodes CDR1 LNHNV and CDR2 YYDKDF (reference sequence). The CDR3 is made up of 12 amino acids. V dropped 0 bases and J dropped 9 bases, with 6 bases sitting between them.